This TCR beta chain was sequenced in a study of T-cell reconstitution after alpha-beta-depleted transplantation in children. Library preparation (for TCRbeta) was performed with unique molecular identifiers. TCRdb analysed the PCR reads with MiXCR anew, one entry per CDR3 protein. The repertoire has approximately 400,000 distinct CDR3 sequences, approximately 11% of them found once; the top ten carry about 5%. This clonotype appeared many times. The germline V gene has CDR1 MNHEY and CDR2 SVGAGI. The length of the CDR3 is 14 residues. J gave up 7 bases and V 2 bases, and 3 bases lay outside the gene matches.

The receptor was isolated from a human donor who donated a stem cell graft to a child with acute myeloid leukemia. The chain is built from TRBV6-5 and TRBJ2-1; 9 bases fit TRBD2. The sample in question was PBMCs from the stem cell graft donor, obtained from the stem cell graft. CDR3 region: CASSYRGLANEQFF. CDR3 bases: TGTGCCAGCAGTTACCGGGGACTAGCTAATGAGCAGTTCTTC.